What follows describes a single T cell receptor beta chain. The data stem from a study of technical replicates of blood from several donors. Libraries were prepared by immunoSEQ multiplex PCR; TCRdb keeps only in-frame clonotypes and omits some of them. In the table there are over 65,000 clones, around 94% of which are singletons. Germline V gene data show CDR1 as SGHNT and CDR2 as YENEEA. The CDR3 consists of 19 residues. The J segment lost 0 bases and the V segment lost 5 bases, leaving 14 bases of the junction unmatched. This TCR came from a human donor in good health. Sequencing was performed on T cells isolated from PBMCs. The chain links TRBV11-3 to TRBJ2-7; 12 nucleotides match TRBD1. CDR3 bases: TGTGCCAGCAGCGCAAGGAGGGGACAGGGGGCCGGTAACTCCTACGAGCAGTACTTC. It is translated as CASSARRGQGAGNSYEQYF.